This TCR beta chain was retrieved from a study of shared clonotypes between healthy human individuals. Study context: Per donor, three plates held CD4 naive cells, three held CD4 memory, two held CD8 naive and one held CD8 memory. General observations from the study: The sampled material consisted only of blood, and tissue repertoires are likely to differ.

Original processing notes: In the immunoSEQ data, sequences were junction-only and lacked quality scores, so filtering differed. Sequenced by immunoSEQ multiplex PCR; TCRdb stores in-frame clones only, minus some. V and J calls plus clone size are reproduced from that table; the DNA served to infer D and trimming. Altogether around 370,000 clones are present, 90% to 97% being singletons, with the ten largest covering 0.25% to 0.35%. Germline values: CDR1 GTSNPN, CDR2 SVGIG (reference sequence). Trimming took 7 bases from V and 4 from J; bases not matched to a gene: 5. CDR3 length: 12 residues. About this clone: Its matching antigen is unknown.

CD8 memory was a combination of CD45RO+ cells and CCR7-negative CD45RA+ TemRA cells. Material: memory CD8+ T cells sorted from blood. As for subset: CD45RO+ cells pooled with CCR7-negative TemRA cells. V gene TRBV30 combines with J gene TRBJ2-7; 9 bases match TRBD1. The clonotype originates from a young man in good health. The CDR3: CAYRGQGYEQYF. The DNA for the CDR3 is TGTGCCTACAGGGGGCAAGGGTACGAGCAGTACTTC.